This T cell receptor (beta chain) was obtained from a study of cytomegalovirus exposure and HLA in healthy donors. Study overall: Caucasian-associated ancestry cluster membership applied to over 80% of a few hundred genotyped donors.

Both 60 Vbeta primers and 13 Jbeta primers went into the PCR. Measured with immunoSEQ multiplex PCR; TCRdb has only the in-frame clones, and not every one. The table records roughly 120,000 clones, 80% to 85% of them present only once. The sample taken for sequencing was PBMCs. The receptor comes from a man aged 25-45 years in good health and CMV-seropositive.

CDR3 protein: CASSPLSGSTVDTQYF. The CDR3 DNA follows: TGCGCCAGCAGCCCGCTGAGCGGGAGTACTGTAGATACGCAGTATTTT. The genes are TRBV5-1 and TRBJ2-3; 8 nucleotides line up with TRBD2. The CDR3 sequence is 16 residues long. Per germline, CDR1 SGHRS and CDR2 YFSETQ. V shed 4 bases, J shed 5 bases, and the junction held 12 bases outside the gene matches.